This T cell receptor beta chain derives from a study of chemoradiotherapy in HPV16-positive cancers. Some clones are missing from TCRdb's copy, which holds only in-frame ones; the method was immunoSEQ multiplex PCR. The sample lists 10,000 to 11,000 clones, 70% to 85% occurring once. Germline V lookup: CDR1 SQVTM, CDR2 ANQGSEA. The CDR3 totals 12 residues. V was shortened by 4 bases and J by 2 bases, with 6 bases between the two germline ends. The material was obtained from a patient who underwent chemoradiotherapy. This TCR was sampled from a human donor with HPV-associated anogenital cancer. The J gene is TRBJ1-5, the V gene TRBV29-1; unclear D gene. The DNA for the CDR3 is TGCAGCGTTGGGGAAGGCAATCAGCCCCAGCATTTT. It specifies CSVGEGNQPQHF. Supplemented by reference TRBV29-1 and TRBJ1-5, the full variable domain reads SAVISQKPSRDICQRGTSLTIQCQVDSQVTMMFWYRQQPGQSLTLIATANQGSEATYESGFVIDKFPISRPNLTFSTLTVSNMSPEDSSIYLCSVGEGNQPQHFGDGTRLSIL.